Detailed here is one T cell receptor (beta chain). Its antigen is not identified. Germline and junction disagree at one end, which may indicate a read error. The record originates from a study of T-cell memory formation after mild COVID-19. Looking at the study overall: TCR clusters mostly belonged to single donors.

TCRdb independently ran MiXCR on the 5' RACE reads; one entry per CDR3 protein. The repertoire holds some 29,000 distinct CDR3 sequences, with more than 15% as singletons. This CDR3 is built from 14 residues. CDR1 and CDR2 (germline): SGHRS, YFSETQ. Study-level points and caveats: The study found contracting CD4+ clones mainly in CM and EM and contracting CD8+ clones in EMRA. Among clones contracting day 15 to 85, CD4/CD8 was balanced, whereas later expanders leaned CD4+.

The V and J genes are TRBV5-1 and TRBJ2-7, with 7 bases lining up with TRBD1. The TCR sequence derives from an adult who had mild COVID-19 (a few samples of this study predate the infection). Cell type and time point are not known. Specimen: PBMCs or a T cell subset sorted from them (not recorded which). The CDR3 spells CASSFRQGSYEQYF. The CDR3 DNA follows: TGCGCTAGCAGTTTTAGACAGGGCTCCTACGAGCAGTACTTC.